This T cell receptor beta chain emerged from a study of shared clonotypes between healthy human individuals. Measured with immunoSEQ multiplex PCR; TCRdb has only the in-frame clones, and not every one. Here the sample spans roughly 2.1 million clones, approximately 94% being singletons. This clone has only one observation. The V gene lost 3 bases and the J gene lost 1 base, with 19 bases spanning the gap. CDR1 LNHNV and CDR2 YYDKDF come from the germline V gene (reference sequence). The CDR3 length is 17 residues. Only CD45RO-negative cells positively selected for CCR7 counted as naive CD8 cells, so terminally differentiated effector memory CD45RA+ cells were excluded. Free of recent acute infections or vaccinations, the donors were healthy HIV-negative adults.

Sequenced sample: naive CD8+ T cells from PBMCs. The chain is built from TRBV15 and TRBJ2-7, with D maybe TRBD2 (6 bases). This TCR was sampled from a young man in good health. Some clones in this sample may be carry-over from other donors' samples. Here the CDR3 DNA reads TGTGCCACCAGCAGTCGGGCGGGGAACTTGGGTTCCTACGAGCAGTACTTC. Translated: CATSSRAGNLGSYEQYF.